These T cell receptor beta chains were read from a single sample in a study of regulatory T cells in long-lasting Graves disease. One entry per CDR3 protein, called by TCRdb with MiXCR from the multiplex PCR reads. The sample includes around 250,000 distinct CDR3 sequences, 20% seen only once; the top ten take 11% to 15%. Source: peripheral blood mononuclear cells (PBMCs), taken at new diagnosis, from a patient treated with antithyroid drugs. The receptor set was obtained from a female donor with Graves disease. The CDR3 runs from the conserved cysteine through the conserved F or W.

J gene,V gene,CDR3 protein
TRBJ2-1,TRBV15,CATSRVRTGYNEQFF
TRBJ2-7,TRBV7-2,CASSLSTVYEQYF
TRBJ2-7,TRBV12-3/TRBV12-4,CASRPMRGGISYEQYF
TRBJ2-2,TRBV6-1,CASGPTNLIESGELFF
TRBJ1-2,TRBV10-3,CAISYDRGGGYTF
TRBJ2-1,TRBV14,CASAGLGSSYNEQFF
TRBJ1-1,TRBV4-1,CASSQAQTGGEAFF
TRBJ1-1,TRBV11-3,CASSLEGSEAFF
TRBJ1-2,TRBV5-1,CASSLRGEYGYTF
TRBJ2-2,TRBV6-1,CASGGPGAGELFF
TRBJ1-1,TRBV11-2,CASSDTGREAFF
TRBJ2-7,TRBV5-1,CASSNGPGQYYEQYF
TRBJ1-5,TRBV27,CASSLLGSAGNQPQHF
TRBJ2-3,TRBV7-2,CATETSGATDTQYF
TRBJ2-7,TRBV2,CASSVFQAATEQYF
TRBJ2-3,TRBV29-1,CSVGHSFTDTQYF
TRBJ2-1,TRBV28,CASSSRLAGLGYNEQFF
TRBJ1-1,TRBV24-1,CATSDFRSRKAFF
TRBJ1-5,TRBV6-1,CASRPLGQHNQPQHF
TRBJ2-5,TRBV7-2,CASSLGSGGQETQYF
TRBJ2-6,TRBV10-2,CASSESAGDSGANVLTF
TRBJ2-2,TRBV4-1,CASSQVGQGAGELFF
TRBJ2-3,TRBV20-1,CSARDLPSGGRANTQYF
TRBJ1-2,TRBV27,CASSTHGQGFYGYTF
TRBJ1-2,TRBV2,CASSPSSGGHYGYTF
TRBJ2-1,TRBV11-2,CASRTPVAGVSNEQFF
TRBJ1-2,TRBV12-3/TRBV12-4,CASSSSDYGYTF
TRBJ2-5,TRBV2,CASSRGGAQYF
TRBJ2-1,TRBV19,CASSIEAGVWDEQFF
TRBJ2-7,TRBV6-2/TRBV6-3,CATVVDASYEQYF
TRBJ1-5,TRBV2,CASMAARYQPQHF
TRBJ1-4,TRBV7-9,CASSPGGTGWKEKLFF
TRBJ2-5,TRBV6-2/TRBV6-3,CASSLGTTYQETQYF
TRBJ1-4,TRBV7-2,CASSLRMSQGGEKLFF
TRBJ2-1,TRBV20-1,CSAAWEASGYNEQFF
TRBJ2-1,TRBV12-5,CASGPGQGYRNEQFF
-,TRBV11-1,CASSPRDIIETQYF
TRBJ2-1,TRBV24-1,CATSDLGGNEQFF
TRBJ2-1,TRBV15,CATSRPGGRQFF
TRBJ2-7,TRBV6-1,CASNFDRGPYEQYF
TRBJ2-5,TRBV24-1,CATSDLRDDGETQYF
TRBJ2-7,TRBV11-2,CASSRTSGPEGEQYF
TRBJ2-3,TRBV18,CASSRTSVGADTQYF
TRBJ2-1,TRBV6-2/TRBV6-3,CASSPGTAGYEQFF
TRBJ1-1,TRBV6-1,CASSRDSTEAFF
TRBJ1-1,TRBV28,CASRLGTGVNTEAFF
TRBJ2-5,TRBV6-1,CASSTTVAQETQYF
-,TRBV15,CATSRQRDTRGETQYF
TRBJ1-2,TRBV12-3/TRBV12-4,CASSPQEGIGGYTF
TRBJ1-6,TRBV5-4,CASSLATGPQNSPLHF
TRBJ2-2,TRBV28,CASSSGLAGTGELFF
TRBJ1-6,TRBV18,CASLTGGSVESPLHF
TRBJ2-7,TRBV6-1,CASNRQLAYEQYF
TRBJ1-1,TRBV12-3/TRBV12-4,CASRQGVRDGAFF